The 10 T cell receptor beta chains in this list originate from one sample, sequenced in a study of blood T cell repertoires in COVID-19. Assay used: immunoSEQ multiplex PCR; TCRdb lists only in-frame clones, some missing. The table lists fewer than 350,000 clones, around 90% of them singletons, with roughly 1.6% in the top ten. Sequencing was performed on PBMCs or T cells enriched from blood (not recorded which). All receptors derive from a young woman with acute COVID-19.

This chain joins TRBV30 and TRBJ1-1; possibly TRBD1 for D (5 bases). V was shortened by 2 bases and J by 0 bases, with 7 bases between the two germline ends. Germline V gene sequence: CDR1 GTSNPN, CDR2 SVGIG (reference sequence). There are 13 residues in the CDR3. The CDR3 loop reads CAWSQGVNTEAFF. The CDR3 nucleotides read TGTGCCTGGAGTCAGGGTGTGAACACTGAAGCTTTCTTT.

The rearrangement uses TRBV12-3 or TRBV12-4 and TRBJ1-1; 9 nucleotides line up with TRBD1. V dropped 6 bases and J dropped 8; count of bases not matched to a gene: 4. This CDR3 is built from 12 residues. The CDR3 region is CASSPDRGEAFF. CDR3 in DNA: TGTGCCAGCAGCCCGGACAGGGGCGAAGCTTTCTTT.

The genes are TRBV7-8 and TRBJ2-7, with 8 bases matching TRBD1. J gave up 5 bases and V 5 bases, and 17 bases lay outside the gene matches. Per the germline V gene, CDR1 is SGHVS and CDR2 is FQNEAQ. CDR3 length: 17 amino acids. The CDR3 reads CASSKFWSTGEKDEQYF. The CDR3 DNA sequence: TGTGCCAGCAGCAAATTTTGGTCGACAGGGGAAAAGGACGAGCAGTACTTC. The variable domain in full, completed from reference TRBV7-8 and TRBJ2-7, reads GAGVSQSPRYKVAKRGQDVALRCDPISGHVSLFWYQQALGQGPEFLTYFQNEAQLDKSGLPSDRFFAERPEGSVSTLKIQRTQQEDSAVYLCASSKFWSTGEKDEQYFGPGTRLTVT.

The chain joins TRBV27 to TRBJ2-7; D possibly corresponds to TRBD1 (6 bases). Germline V CDR1 and CDR2: MNHEY, SMNVEV (reference sequence). The CDR3 length is 15 residues. Between the trimmed V and J ends, which lost 3 bases and 3 bases, there was a span of 15 bases. CDR3 bases: TGTGCCAGCAGTTTGAAGGGGGTTCCCCTCTACGAGCAGTACTTC. Translation gives CASSLKGVPLYEQYF.

The rearrangement joins TRBV5-1 to TRBJ1-2; TRBD1 matches at 11 bases. The germline CDR1 and CDR2 sequences are SGHRS and YFSETQ. The CDR3 consists of 15 residues. Germline trimming cut 4 bases from V and 6 bases from J; bases unmatched to any gene: 8. In DNA form, the CDR3 reads TGCGCCAGCAGCCATAGGACAGGGGGCGCCGATGGCTACACCTTC. Translating it yields CASSHRTGGADGYTF.

The DNA for the CDR3 is TGCGCCAGCAGCCAAGGGCCGGGACAGCACTACGAGCAGTACTTC. It translates to CASSQGPGQHYEQYF. This chain uses TRBV4-1 with TRBJ2-7, with TRBD1 matching 7 bases. Trimming removed 1 base from V and 3 bases from J; junction bases left unmatched: 6. This CDR3 region has 15 residues. Germline CDR1 is MGHRA and CDR2 is YSYEKL.

The chain combines TRBV12-3 or TRBV12-4 with TRBJ1-2; D is uncertain. Trimming pared 6 bases from V and 4 bases from J, leaving 12 bases between. This CDR3 region has 13 residues. CDR3 in amino acids: CASSRRESYGYTF. For the CDR3, the DNA is TGTGCCAGCAGCCGACGGGAGTCCTATGGCTACACCTTC.

J is TRBJ1-3 and V is TRBV7-2, with D possibly TRBD1 on 5 matching bases. With 0 bases removed from V and 0 bases from J, the gap between germline ends came to 15 bases. This CDR3 has 18 amino acids. Germline values: CDR1 SGHTA, CDR2 FQGNSA. CDR3: CASSLARDSLFSGNTIYF. In DNA, the CDR3 is TGTGCCAGCAGCTTAGCCCGTGACAGTCTCTTCTCTGGAAACACCATATATTTT.

The J gene is TRBJ2-3, the V gene TRBV30; 11 positions agree with TRBD1. CDR3 length: 19 residues. V was pared by 3 bases and J by 3 bases, with 17 bases of the junction left unmatched. Germline CDR1 GTSNPN, CDR2 SVGIG (reference sequence). The CDR3 DNA follows: TGTGCCTGGAGCCCAGATATCGGGACAGGGGGGCGGTTGACAGATACGCAGTATTTT. Residues: CAWSPDIGTGGRLTDTQYF.

The chain uses TRBV11-2 and TRBJ2-1; 7 bases match TRBD1. V gave up 6 bases and J gave up 9 bases; unmatched junction bases: 14. The length of the CDR3 is 15 residues. In germline, CDR1 is SGHAT, CDR2 FQNNGV. CDR3 loop: CASSKGAKGFPEQFF. The DNA for the CDR3 is TGTGCCAGCAGTAAGGGGGCAAAGGGGTTTCCTGAGCAGTTCTTC.